The 21 T cell receptor beta chains listed next were all sequenced from one sample in a study of long-term antiretroviral therapy in people with HIV. Researchers report immunoSEQ v3.0 was run at survey level. Libraries were prepared by immunoSEQ multiplex PCR; TCRdb keeps only in-frame clonotypes and omits some of them. Of 20,000 to 25,000 clones in the sample, around 80% are singletons; the top ten hold approximately 7%. This sample comprised unsorted PBMCs, obtained 1.5 years after starting antiretroviral therapy. The receptors stem from a man under 40 with HIV.

V is TRBV27 and J is TRBJ2-3; TRBD2 matches 9 bases. Germline trimming cut 4 bases from V and 1 base from J; bases unmatched to any gene: 6. Germline-derived CDR1 and CDR2 are MNHEY and SMNVEV (reference sequence). The CDR3 is made up of 16 amino acids. The CDR3 sequence is CASSSSTSGRTDTQYF. The CDR3 DNA reads as TGTGCCAGCAGTTCCTCGACTAGCGGACGCACAGATACGCAGTATTTT.

This clone is labeled as medium-sized. The chain recombines TRBV7-8 with TRBJ2-5, with a possible D match to TRBD2 (6 bases). The V end lost 11 bases, the J end lost 1 base, and 20 bases lay between the germline ends. The CDR3 has 15 amino acids. Germline values: CDR1 SGHVS, CDR2 FQNEAQ. CDR3 amino acids: CASTMGVGGQETQYF. The CDR3 nucleotides are TGTGCCTCTACAATGGGGGTGGGGGGCCAAGAGACCCAGTACTTC.

J is TRBJ1-4 and V is TRBV28, with no clear D. The germline V gene encodes CDR1 MDHEN and CDR2 SYDVKM. The V end was cut by 1 base, the J end by 3 bases, with 9 bases between. There are 15 residues in the CDR3. The CDR3 loop is CASSLSETPNEKLFF. The DNA for the CDR3 is TGTGCCAGCAGTTTATCGGAAACCCCTAATGAAAAACTGTTTTTT.

The rearrangement joins TRBV2 to TRBJ1-1, with TRBD1 as a possible D gene (5 bases). Germline V gene data show CDR1 as SNHLY and CDR2 as FYNNEI. V was shortened by 0 bases and J by 4 bases, with 18 bases between the two germline ends. The CDR3 is 17 residues long. The CDR3 nucleotides read TGTGCCAGCAGTGAAGCGCCTCCGGGGGGGTGGGGCACTGAAGCTTTCTTT. Its translation: CASSEAPPGGWGTEAFF.

This clone was detected a few times. The V gene is TRBV19, the J gene TRBJ1-1; D not resolved. V gave up 0 bases and J gave up 1 base, with 9 bases separating them. This CDR3 has 15 amino acids. Germline values: CDR1 LNHDA, CDR2 SQIVND (reference sequence). The CDR3 nucleotides are TGTGCCAGTAGTATAGAGACCTCGGGGAACACTGAAGCTTTCTTT. Translated, it gives CASSIETSGNTEAFF.

CDR3: CASRLDTSYEQYF. CDR3 DNA sequence: TGTGCCAGCAGACTGGACACGTCCTACGAGCAGTACTTC. This chain links TRBV6-6 with TRBJ2-7, with D possibly matching TRBD1 (5 bases). Germline assignment: CDR1 MNHNY and CDR2 SVGAGI (reference sequence). V gave up 6 bases and J gave up 1 base, with 10 bases separating them. CDR3 size: 13 residues.

The V call is TRBV27, the J call TRBJ2-7, with 8 nucleotides matching TRBD1. Germline trimming cut 6 bases from V and 3 bases from J; bases unmatched to any gene: 10. CDR1 and CDR2 from the germline V gene are MNHEY and SMNVEV (reference sequence). There are 15 residues in the CDR3. CDR3 residues: CASRPGQGRNYEQYF. CDR3 nucleotide sequence: TGTGCCAGCAGACCCGGACAGGGTCGGAACTACGAGCAGTACTTC.

The J gene is TRBJ2-1, the V gene TRBV29-1; D is unresolved. V lost 1 base and J 2 bases, leaving 6 bases between the germline ends. Per the germline V gene, CDR1 is SQVTM and CDR2 is ANQGSEA. This CDR3 comprises 13 residues. The CDR3 reads CSVEATTYNEQFF. In DNA form, the CDR3 reads TGCAGCGTTGAAGCCACGACCTACAATGAGCAGTTCTTC.

The J gene is TRBJ2-1, the V gene TRBV11-2; maybe TRBD2 (6 bases). This CDR3 has 15 amino acids. Trimming removed 0 bases at V and 8 bases at J, with 14 bases between. CDR1 and CDR2 (germline): SGHAT, FQNNGV. This CDR3 reads CASSLELAVYDEQFF. The CDR3 DNA reads TGTGCCAGCAGCTTAGAACTAGCCGTATACGATGAGCAGTTCTTC.

The V and J genes are TRBV9 and TRBJ2-7, with TRBD1 matching over 7 bases. Germline-derived CDR1 and CDR2 are SGDLS and YYNGEE. The CDR3 covers 15 residues. The ends lost 3 bases at V and 0 bases at J; junction bases unmatched: 6. CDR3 region: CASSGTGDLSYEQYF. In DNA, the CDR3 is TGTGCCAGCAGCGGAACAGGGGATCTCTCCTACGAGCAGTACTTC.

The chain uses TRBV4-1 and TRBJ1-1; possibly TRBD1 for D (6 bases). V lost 0 bases and J lost 11, with 16 bases in between. CDR1 is MGHRA and CDR2 is YSYEKL in the germline V gene. The CDR3 sequence is 14 residues long. The CDR3 DNA reads as TGCGCCAGCAGCCAAGATCAGGGGCCCCCGGGGGCTTTCTTT. It codes for CASSQDQGPPGAFF.

As DNA, the CDR3 is TGTGCCAGCAGTTCGCTAGCGGGGGGACTCACTACCCTCTACGAGCAGTACTTC. It specifies CASSSLAGGLTTLYEQYF. The chain links TRBV27 to TRBJ2-7; TRBD2 aligns across 11 bases. The CDR3 extends over 18 amino acids. CDR1 is MNHEY and CDR2 is SMNVEV in the germline V gene (reference sequence). V lost 4 bases to trimming and J lost 3 bases; unmatched junction nucleotides: 14.

V is TRBV19 and J is TRBJ1-2; tentative D call: TRBD1 (5 bases). The CDR3 spans 11 residues. V was clipped by 6 bases and J by 9 bases, with 11 bases between them. The germline V gene encodes CDR1 LNHDA and CDR2 SQIVND (reference sequence). CDR3 bases: TGTGCCAGTAGGGTGGACATAAGCTACACCTTC. It codes for CASRVDISYTF.

The rearrangement links TRBV29-1 to TRBJ2-1; D gene unclear. V dropped 7 bases and J dropped 7 bases, with 8 bases sitting between them. Looked up from germline, CDR1 is SQVTM and CDR2 is ANQGSEA. This CDR3 is 10 amino acids long. The CDR3 DNA reads as TGCAGCGCAGAAGCGAATGAGCAGTTCTTC. This translates into CSAEANEQFF.

This chain joins TRBV19 and TRBJ2-1; D might be TRBD2 (6 bases). The V gene lost 7 bases and the J gene lost 0 bases, with 13 bases spanning the gap. The germline gives CDR1 LNHDA, CDR2 SQIVND (reference sequence). This CDR3 comprises 15 residues. The CDR3 bases are TGTGCCAGTACCCGTGGGGGGATCTCCTACAATGAGCAGTTCTTC. It yields the protein CASTRGGISYNEQFF.

This chain uses TRBV2 with TRBJ2-7; 13 positions agree with TRBD2. In germline, CDR1 is SNHLY, CDR2 FYNNEI. The V and J ends lost 2 bases and 7 bases, in that order; junction bases with no gene match: 5. This CDR3 contains 15 residues. The CDR3 DNA reads as TGTGCCAGCAGTGAAAGACTAGCGGGGGGCGGAGAGCAGTACTTC. It encodes CASSERLAGGGEQYF.

The chain employs TRBV7-9 and TRBJ1-2; possible D gene TRBD1, 6 bases. Deletions cut 4 bases from V and 0 bases from J, with 15 bases between. Germline CDR1 reads SEHNR; CDR2 reads FQNEAQ (reference sequence). The CDR3 length is 16 residues. The CDR3 coding sequence is TGTGCCAGCAGCTATAGCGGACAGCGAACTAACTATGGCTACACCTTC. Its translation is CASSYSGQRTNYGYTF.

Comments on this clone: A junction boundary mismatches the germline segment, possibly from a read error. The gene calls are TRBV7-9 and TRBJ2-7, with 9 bases lining up with TRBD1. The CDR3 has 16 amino acids. Germline CDR1 is SEHNR and CDR2 is FQNEAQ (reference sequence). CDR3 nucleotide sequence: TGTGCCAGCAGCTTAGCCCCAGGGACAGGGTCCTCCGAGCAGTACTTC. It is translated as CASSLAPGTGSSEQYF.

This clone was observed a single time. This chain links TRBV2 with TRBJ2-3, with 11 nucleotides matching TRBD2. This CDR3 is built from 17 residues. Germline values: CDR1 SNHLY, CDR2 FYNNEI. The V and J ends lost 8 bases and 6 bases, in that order; junction bases with no gene match: 16. DNA for the CDR3: TGTGCCAGCGGAGACCCGGGACTAGCGGAGAACGGGGATACGCAGTATTTT. Translation gives CASGDPGLAENGDTQYF.

The V call is TRBV7-2, the J call TRBJ1-2; 7 bases line up with TRBD1. V shed 3 bases and J 4 bases; nucleotides not matched to a gene: 11. Germline V gene lookup returns CDR1 SGHTA and CDR2 FQGNSA. The CDR3 runs 16 residues. CDR3 in amino acids: CASSFESGQTPYGYTF. DNA of the CDR3: TGTGCCAGCAGCTTTGAATCGGGACAGACGCCCTATGGCTACACCTTC.

Turning to this clone: At one end the junction does not follow the germline gene, possibly because of a read error. This sequence joins TRBV2 and TRBJ2-2; 9 bases fit TRBD1. The CDR3 sequence is 14 residues long. CDR1 and CDR2 (germline): SNHLY, FYNNEI. The DNA for the CDR3 is TGTGCCGGCAGGGGACAGGGTAACACCGGGGAGCTGTTTTTT. Translation gives CAGRGQGNTGELFF. Full variable domain (outside the CDR3, taken from reference TRBV2 and TRBJ2-2): EPEVTQTPSHQVTQMGQEVILRCVPISNHLYFYWYRQILGQKVEFLVSFYNNEISEKSEIFDDQFSVERPDGSNFTLKIRSTKLEDSAMYFCAGRGQGNTGELFFGEGSRLTVL.